The T cell receptor beta chain under discussion was sequenced for a study of Ad26.COV2.S vaccination and SARS-CoV-2 variants. Study outcomes and limitations: Placebo recipients and vaccine recipients were similar in non-spike TCR breadth. Analyses of TCR breadth and depth may have underestimated total T cell responses. Spike-specific CD8+ and CD4+ T cell responses reportedly showed substantial breadth after vaccination.

Details on this clone: Its specificity is not known.

Generated by immunoSEQ multiplex PCR, the TCRdb table keeps only in-frame clones and is missing some. The table shows about 350,000 clones, with about 92% occurring only once. Germline CDR1 reads MNHEY; CDR2 reads SVGAGI. CDR3 length equals 14 residues. Trimming removed 6 bases from V and 0 bases from J; junction bases left unmatched: 4. This receptor was taken from a human donor who had recovered from COVID-19. The V call is TRBV6-5, the J call TRBJ1-1, with 7 positions matching TRBD1. The specimen was peripheral blood, collected after recovery from COVID-19. The DNA of the CDR3 is TGTGCCAGCAGAAGGGGACAGATGAACACTGAAGCTTTCTTT. Translation gives CASRRGQMNTEAFF.